This TCR beta chain comes out of a study of T cells after posttransplantation cyclophosphamide. This related bone marrow graft donor gave peripheral blood on the day of marrow donation. Sequencing was performed with immunoSEQ multiplex PCR; in TCRdb, only in-frame clones are kept and a portion is missing. In the table there are tens of thousands of clones, 85% to 95% of which are singletons. Turning to this clone: Its antigen is not known.

The CDR3 covers 18 residues. Study-level points and caveats: Skin or GI-infiltrating T cells shared few TRB sequences with blood. Recipient CMV seropositivity and CMV reactivation strongly tracked TRB clonality. Later blood repertoires were often dominated by clones from the donor CD8+ memory compartment.

This sequence was found in a woman aged 25 to 45 in good health and a related stem cell transplant donor. Sequenced sample: PBMCs. The chain is built from TRBV21-1 and TRBJ1-3; the table's D call of TRBD1 was not tested on the DNA. TRBV21-1 is a pseudogene. The CDR3, as DNA: TGTGCCAGCAGCACCCACAGGGGGGGACTATGCTCTGGAAACACCATATATTTT. Residues: CASSTHRGGLCSGNTIYF.